This record covers a single T cell receptor beta chain. As handled by the study authors: The assay estimated nucleated cells by amplifying reference gene primers. Measured with immunoSEQ multiplex PCR; TCRdb has only the in-frame clones, and not every one. The DNA gave D and trimming, while V, J and clone size come from that table. The data hold about 150,000 clones, with under 95% observed a single time. The data are from a study of blood T cell repertoires in COVID-19. Whole-study context: Acute and convalescent COVID-19 specimens originated in the United States, Italy and Spain. PBMCs, B-cell-depleted T cells, or T cells provided the cDNA or gDNA that made up the material.

The germline gives CDR1 LNHDA, CDR2 SQIVND (reference sequence). The CDR3 extends over 14 amino acids. V dropped 7 bases and J dropped 8; count of bases not matched to a gene: 6. The sample taken for sequencing was peripheral blood. The origin of this receptor is a man in his fifties with acute or convalescent COVID-19. The chain joins TRBV19 to TRBJ2-1; 12 positions agree with TRBD1. The CDR3 nucleotides read TGTGCCAGTATGGGGACAGGGGGCCGACATGAGCAGTTCTTC. This sequence encodes CASMGTGGRHEQFF.